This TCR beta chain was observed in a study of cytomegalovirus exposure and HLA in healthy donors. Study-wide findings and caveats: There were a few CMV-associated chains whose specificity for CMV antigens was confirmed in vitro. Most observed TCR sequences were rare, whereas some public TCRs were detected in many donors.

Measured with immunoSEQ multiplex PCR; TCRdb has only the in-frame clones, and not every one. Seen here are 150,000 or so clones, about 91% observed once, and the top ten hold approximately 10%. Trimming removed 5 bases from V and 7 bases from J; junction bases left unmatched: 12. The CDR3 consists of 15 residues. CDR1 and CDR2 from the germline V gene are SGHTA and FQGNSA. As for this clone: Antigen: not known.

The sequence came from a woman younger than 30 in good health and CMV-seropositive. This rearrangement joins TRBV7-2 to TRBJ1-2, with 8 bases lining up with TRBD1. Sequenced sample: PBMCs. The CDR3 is CASSRRPDRVFGYTF. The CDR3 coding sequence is TGTGCCAGCAGCCGCCGCCCGGACAGGGTCTTTGGCTACACCTTC.